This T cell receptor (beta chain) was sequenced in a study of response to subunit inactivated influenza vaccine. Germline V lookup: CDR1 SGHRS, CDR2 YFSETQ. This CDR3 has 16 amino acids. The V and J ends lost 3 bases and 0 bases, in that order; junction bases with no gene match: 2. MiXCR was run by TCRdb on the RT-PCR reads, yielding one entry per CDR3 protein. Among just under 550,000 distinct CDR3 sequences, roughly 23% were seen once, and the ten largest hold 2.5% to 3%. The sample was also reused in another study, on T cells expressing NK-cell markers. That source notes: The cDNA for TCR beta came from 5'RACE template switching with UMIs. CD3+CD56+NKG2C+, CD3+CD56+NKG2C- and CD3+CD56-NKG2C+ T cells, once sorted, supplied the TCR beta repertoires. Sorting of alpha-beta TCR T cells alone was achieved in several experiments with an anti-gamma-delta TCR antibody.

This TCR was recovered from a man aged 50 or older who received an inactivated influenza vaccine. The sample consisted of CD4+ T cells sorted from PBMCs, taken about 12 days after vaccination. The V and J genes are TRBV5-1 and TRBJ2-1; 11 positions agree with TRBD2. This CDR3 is CASSSSGRSSYNEQFF. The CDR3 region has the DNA TGCGCCAGCAGCTCTAGCGGGAGGAGCTCCTACAATGAGCAGTTCTTC.